A selection of T cell receptor beta chains follows, all from one sample in a study of Graves' ophthalmopathy and Graves' hyperthyroidism. MiXCR was run by TCRdb on the multiplex PCR reads, yielding one entry per CDR3 protein. The table includes over 200,000 distinct CDR3 sequences, 29% detected once. The sample comprised peripheral blood. These receptors were collected from a man aged 45-60 years with Graves' ophthalmopathy. CDR3s include the opening cysteine and the closing phenylalanine or tryptophan.

V: TRBV12-3/TRBV12-4
CDR3: CASSLNPGQDQPQYF

V: TRBV12-3/TRBV12-4
CDR3: CASSLTGSPYEQYF

V: TRBV7-2
CDR3: CASSLGNEYQPQHF

V: TRBV6-2/TRBV6-3
CDR3: CASTSRGSYNEQFF

V: TRBV19
CDR3: CASSIDREAFF

V: TRBV27
CDR3: CASSLLLGREQYF

V: TRBV13
CDR3: CASSSGTGMSGYGYTF

V: TRBV24-1
CDR3: CATSDLETVLYEQYF

V: TRBV28
CDR3: CASSFDRESNQPQHF

V: TRBV6-1
CDR3: CASRSGQSRYEQYF

V: TRBV11-2
CDR3: CASSPAPGRTQETQYF

V: TRBV6-5
CDR3: CASRAGQGSASPLHF

V: TRBV14
CDR3: CASSQVGMNTEAFF

V: TRBV19
CDR3: CASSSGGGPGQPQHF

V: TRBV6-2/TRBV6-3
CDR3: CASRLHRNTEAFF

V: TRBV10-3
CDR3: CATRTSEGSSYEQYF

V: TRBV19
CDR3: CASSIGSGGYQPQHF

V: TRBV6-1
CDR3: CASSDDRGLWETQYF

V: TRBV28
CDR3: CASSPQVSSNQPQHF

V: TRBV6-2/TRBV6-3
CDR3: CASSPRDNYEQYF

V: TRBV27
CDR3: CASSFGAGDGEQYF

V: TRBV5-1
CDR3: CASSSDSYGYTF

V: TRBV6-5
CDR3: CASSYSTANTGELFF

V: TRBV20-1
CDR3: CSARDEVYSNQPQHF

V: TRBV28
CDR3: CASSLGARADTGELFF

V: TRBV4-3
CDR3: CASSQDRGRSYEQYF

V: TRBV6-2/TRBV6-3
CDR3: CASREEGAKNIQYF

V: TRBV10-3
CDR3: CATRDNPNTGELFF

V: TRBV6-1
CDR3: CASSEARAGASYEQYF

V: TRBV6-6
CDR3: CASSYGREKAGELFF

V: TRBV7-3
CDR3: CASSFGTPNTEAFF

V: TRBV6-1
CDR3: CASRSARGSEAFF

V: TRBV29-1
CDR3: CSVEGAGAQYF

V: TRBV6-1
CDR3: CASSEVPGQGYEQYF

V: TRBV20-1
CDR3: CSARDTTTGGSYGYTF

V: TRBV6-2/TRBV6-3
CDR3: CASTIGGGSTDTQYF